This record looks at one T cell receptor (beta chain) sequence and its context. TCRdb ran MiXCR on the 5' RACE reads and lists one entry per CDR3 protein. The sample includes roughly 60,000 distinct CDR3 sequences, around 8.4% seen only once; the top ten take more than 13%. The record originates from a study of spatial heterogeneity in lung cancer. The time point here: sample taken at primary tumor resection. Unsorted whole RNA from tumor, nontumor lung or frozen PBMC underwent sequencing. V was shortened by 3 bases and J by 1 base, with 14 bases between the two germline ends. This CDR3 comprises 16 residues. CDR1 and CDR2 from the germline V gene are MNHNS and SASEGT.

Sequences were derived from PBMCs, sampled at surgery. The chain is built from TRBV6-1 and TRBJ2-3; perhaps TRBD1 as D (5 bases). The sequence was collected from a female donor with early-stage non-small cell lung cancer. The CDR3 DNA is TGTGCCAGCAGTGACGTCGCCGAGACAGGCACAGATACGCAGTATTTT. Translation gives CASSDVAETGTDTQYF.